This TCR beta chain was sequenced in a study of PD-L1 blockade in urothelial cancer. Study background: Treatment start was followed by blood analysis at 3 weeks (second dose) and again at 6 weeks. Study-level points and caveats: Those with durable benefit had larger increases in tumor-associated blood clones at 3 weeks. Lower than median blood TCR clonality before treatment predicted better survival.

The CDR3 is 16 residues long. The V and J ends lost 4 bases and 0 bases, in that order; junction bases with no gene match: 3. CDR1 is SGHRS, CDR2 YFSETQ, per germline. Using immunoSEQ multiplex PCR, the repertoire was profiled, and TCRdb retains in-frame clones only, with some absent. This table has approximately 100,000 clones, approximately 90% appearing once. Regarding this clone: Its antigen is as yet unknown.

The rearrangement links TRBV5-1 to TRBJ2-2, with 10 bases fitting TRBD1. This TCR was sampled from a woman older than 75 with urothelial cancer. The source material was PBMCs, sampled around atezolizumab (anti-PD-L1) treatment. The CDR3 DNA follows: TGCGCCAGCAGCGAGACAGGGGGCGCGAACACCGGGGAGCTGTTTTTT. It yields the protein CASSETGGANTGELFF. Looking up the rest from reference TRBV5-1 and TRBJ2-2 gives the full variable domain: KAGVTQTPRYLIKTRGQQVTLSCSPISGHRSVSWYQQTPGQGLQFLFEYFSETQRNKGNFPGRFSGRQFSNSRSEMNVSTLELGDSALYLCASSETGGANTGELFFGEGSRLTVL.